This T cell receptor beta chain is from a study of T-cell reconstitution after alpha-beta-depleted transplantation in children. General study results and limits: Hyperexpanded clones declined; after one year, newly produced T cells mostly supplied diversity. Roughly two months post-transplant, alpha-beta T cells reportedly originated from several hundred graft clones that had expanded. Some patients showed high day-60 TCRbeta diversity, which derived from surviving recipient T cells and thymic progenitors.

This clonotype has only a few counts. What it recognizes is unknown. This CDR3 has 15 amino acids. V was clipped by 0 bases and J by 2 bases, with 10 bases between them. Germline loops: CDR1 LGHNA, CDR2 YSLEER. This sample's TCRbeta library carried unique molecular identifier barcodes. From the PCR reads, TCRdb called clonotypes with MiXCR, one entry per CDR3 protein. The data contain roughly 350,000 distinct CDR3 sequences, about 17% of them singletons. This clonotype was obtained from a male patient between 2 and 15 years old who had a stem cell transplant for acute lymphoblastic leukemia, so the T cells may come from the graft donor. The rearrangement joins TRBV4-3 to TRBJ2-5; D call uncertain. This material consisted of PBMCs, mostly from graft donor cells, taken 360 days after TCRalphabeta/CD19-depleted stem cell transplant. CDR3 DNA sequence: TGCGCCAGCAGCCAAGATCGGCGGCTGCAAGAGACCCAGTACTTC. It yields the protein CASSQDRRLQETQYF.